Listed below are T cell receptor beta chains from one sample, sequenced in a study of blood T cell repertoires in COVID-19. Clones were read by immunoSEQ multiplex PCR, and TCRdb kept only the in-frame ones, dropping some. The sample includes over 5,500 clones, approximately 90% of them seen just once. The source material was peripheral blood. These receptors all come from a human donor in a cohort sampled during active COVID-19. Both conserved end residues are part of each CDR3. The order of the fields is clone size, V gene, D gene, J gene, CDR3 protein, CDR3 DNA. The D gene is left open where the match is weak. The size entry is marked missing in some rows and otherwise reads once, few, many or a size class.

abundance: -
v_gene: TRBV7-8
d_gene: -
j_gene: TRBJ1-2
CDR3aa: CASSLGQGGYTF
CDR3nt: TGTGCCAGCAGCTTGGGCCAGGGGGGCTACACCTTC

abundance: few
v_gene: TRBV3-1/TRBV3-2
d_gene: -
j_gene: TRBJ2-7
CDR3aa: CASSQVAEPTYEQYF
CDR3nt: TGTGCCAGCAGCCAAGTAGCGGAACCTACCTACGAGCAGTACTTC

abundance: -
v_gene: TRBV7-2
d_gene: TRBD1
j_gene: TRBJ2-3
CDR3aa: CASSLLGQGADTQYF
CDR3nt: TGTGCCAGCAGCTTACTGGGACAGGGGGCAGATACGCAGTATTTT

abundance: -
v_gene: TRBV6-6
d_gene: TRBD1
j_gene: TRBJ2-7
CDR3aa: CASSPPGQGINEQYF
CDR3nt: TGTGCCAGCAGTCCACCGGGACAGGGGATCAACGAGCAGTACTTC

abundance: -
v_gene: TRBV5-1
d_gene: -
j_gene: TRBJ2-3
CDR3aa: CASSQDRYTQYF
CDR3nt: TGCGCCAGCAGCCAGGACAGATACACGCAGTATTTT

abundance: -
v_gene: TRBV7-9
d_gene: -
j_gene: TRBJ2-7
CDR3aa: CASSDQGGGREQYF
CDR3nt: TGTGCCAGCAGCGACCAAGGGGGGGGGAGGGAGCAGTACTTC

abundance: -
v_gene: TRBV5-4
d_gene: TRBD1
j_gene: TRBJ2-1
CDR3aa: CASSFPGQGAYEQFF
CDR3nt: TGTGCCAGCAGCTTTCCGGGACAGGGGGCTTATGAGCAGTTCTTC

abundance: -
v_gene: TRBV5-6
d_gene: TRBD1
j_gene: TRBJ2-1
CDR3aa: CASSALTGGYNEQFF
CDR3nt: TGTGCCAGCAGCGCATTGACAGGGGGTTACAATGAGCAGTTCTTC

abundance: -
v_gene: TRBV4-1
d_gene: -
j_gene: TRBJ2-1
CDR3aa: CASSQGGFAYNEQFF
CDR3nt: TGCGCCAGCAGCCAAGGGGGCTTTGCCTACAATGAGCAGTTCTTC

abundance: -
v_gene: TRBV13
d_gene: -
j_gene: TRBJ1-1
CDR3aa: CASSLGALNTEAFF
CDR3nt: TGTGCCAGCAGCCTGGGGGCCCTGAACACTGAAGCTTTCTTT

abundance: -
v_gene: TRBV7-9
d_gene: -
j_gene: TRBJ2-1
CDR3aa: CASVDYLYNEQFF
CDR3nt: TGTGCCAGCGTAGACTATCTCTACAATGAGCAGTTCTTC

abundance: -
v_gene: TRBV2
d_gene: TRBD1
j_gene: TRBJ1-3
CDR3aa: CASRDSPGTGQGRDTIYF
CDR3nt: TGTGCCAGCAGAGACAGCCCTGGAACGGGACAGGGCAGGGACACCATATATTTT

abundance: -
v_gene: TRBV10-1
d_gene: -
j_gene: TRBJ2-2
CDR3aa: CASSGTRFGTGELFF
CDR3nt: TGCGCCAGCAGTGGAACCCGGTTTGGCACCGGGGAGCTGTTTTTT

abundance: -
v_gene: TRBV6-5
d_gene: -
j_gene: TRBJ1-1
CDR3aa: CASSYGRLGTEAFF
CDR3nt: TGTGCCAGCAGTTACGGGAGACTAGGCACTGAAGCTTTCTTT

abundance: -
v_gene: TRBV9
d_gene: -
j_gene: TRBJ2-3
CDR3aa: CASSVGPGTSTDTQYF
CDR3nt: TGTGCCAGCAGCGTAGGTCCGGGAACGAGCACAGATACGCAGTATTTT

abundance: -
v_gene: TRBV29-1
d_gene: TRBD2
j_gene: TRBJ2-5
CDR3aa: CSVERLAGARTQYF
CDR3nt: TGCAGCGTTGAACGTCTAGCGGGGGCCCGGACCCAGTACTTC

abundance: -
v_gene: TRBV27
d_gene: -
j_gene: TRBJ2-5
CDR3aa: CASSLSRGGTQYF
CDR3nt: TGTGCCAGCAGTTTATCCCGGGGTGGGACCCAGTACTTC

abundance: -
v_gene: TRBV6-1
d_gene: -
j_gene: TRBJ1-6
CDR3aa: CASSERELAPLHF
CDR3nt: TGTGCCAGCAGTGAAAGAGAGTTAGCACCCCTCCACTTT

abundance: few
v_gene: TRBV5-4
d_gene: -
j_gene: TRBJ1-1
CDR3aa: CASSRGTTLTNTEAFF
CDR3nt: TGTGCCAGCAGCAGGGGGACAACACTTACGAACACTGAAGCTTTCTTT

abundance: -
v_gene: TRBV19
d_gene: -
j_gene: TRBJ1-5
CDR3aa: CASSHGLGRIWNQPQHF
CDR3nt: TGTGCCAGTAGTCACGGTTTAGGCAGGATTTGGAATCAGCCCCAGCATTTT

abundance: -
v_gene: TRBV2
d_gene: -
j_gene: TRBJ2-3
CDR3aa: CASSETGTWQYF
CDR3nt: TGTGCCAGCAGTGAGACCGGGACTTGGCAGTATTTT

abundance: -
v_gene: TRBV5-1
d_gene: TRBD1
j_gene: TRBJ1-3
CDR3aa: CASSRGTGSGNTIYF
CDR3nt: TGCGCCAGCAGTCGAGGGACAGGGTCGGGAAACACCATATATTTT

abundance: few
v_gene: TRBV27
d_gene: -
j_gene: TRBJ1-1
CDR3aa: CASSQHGGAEAFF
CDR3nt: TGTGCCAGCAGTCAGCACGGGGGGGCTGAAGCTTTCTTT

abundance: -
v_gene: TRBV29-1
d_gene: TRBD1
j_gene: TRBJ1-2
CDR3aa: CSVEDAAGGHYGYTF
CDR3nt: TGCAGCGTTGAAGACGCCGCAGGGGGCCACTATGGCTACACCTTC

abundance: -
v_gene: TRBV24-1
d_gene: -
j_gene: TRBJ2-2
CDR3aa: CATSDPTGNTGELFF
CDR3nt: TGTGCCACCAGTGACCCTACAGGGAACACCGGGGAGCTGTTTTTT

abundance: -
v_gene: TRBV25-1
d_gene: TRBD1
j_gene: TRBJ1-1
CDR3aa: CASGNPGQSTEAFF
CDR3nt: TGTGCCAGCGGGAACCCGGGACAGTCCACTGAAGCTTTCTTT

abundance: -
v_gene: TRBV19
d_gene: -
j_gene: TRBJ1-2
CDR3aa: CASSGERGRFVYGYTF
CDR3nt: TGTGCCAGTAGTGGCGAGAGGGGGAGATTCGTCTATGGCTACACCTTC

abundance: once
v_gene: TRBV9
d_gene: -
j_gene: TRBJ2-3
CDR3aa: CASSVDPDSDTQYF
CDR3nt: TGTGCCAGCAGCGTAGACCCAGACAGCGATACGCAGTATTTT

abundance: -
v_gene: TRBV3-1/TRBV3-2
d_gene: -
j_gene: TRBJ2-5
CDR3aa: CASSQAGGQETQYF
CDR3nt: TGTGCCAGCAGCCAAGCTGGAGGACAAGAGACCCAGTACTTC

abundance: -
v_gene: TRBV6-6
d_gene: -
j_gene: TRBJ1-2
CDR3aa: CASSRTVNYGYTF
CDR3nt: TGTGCCAGCAGTAGGACAGTCAACTATGGCTACACCTTC

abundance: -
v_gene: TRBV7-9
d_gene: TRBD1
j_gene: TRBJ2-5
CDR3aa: CASSLDRGRETQYF
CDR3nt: TGTGCCAGCAGCCTTGACAGGGGGCGAGAGACCCAGTACTTC

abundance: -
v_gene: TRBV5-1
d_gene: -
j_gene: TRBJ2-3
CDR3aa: CASSLLLDVDTQYF
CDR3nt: TGCGCCAGCAGCTTGCTGCTAGATGTGGATACGCAGTATTTT

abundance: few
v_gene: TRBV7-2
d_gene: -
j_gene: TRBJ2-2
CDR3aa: CASSLQLNTGELFF
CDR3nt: TGTGCCAGCAGCTTACAACTTAACACCGGGGAGCTGTTTTTT

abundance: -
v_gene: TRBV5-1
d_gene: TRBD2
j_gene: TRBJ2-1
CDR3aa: CASIRSGTSGSAYNEQFF
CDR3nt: TGCGCCAGCATCCGCTCCGGGACTAGCGGGAGTGCCTACAATGAGCAGTTCTTC

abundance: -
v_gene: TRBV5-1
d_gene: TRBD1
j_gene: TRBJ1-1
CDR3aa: CASSSISGTGLRGTEAFF
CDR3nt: TGCGCCAGCAGCTCTATCTCCGGGACAGGGCTTCGGGGCACTGAAGCTTTCTTT

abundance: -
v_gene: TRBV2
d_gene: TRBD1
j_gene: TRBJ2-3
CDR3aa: CASSPDRGRTDTQYF
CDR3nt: TGTGCCAGCAGTCCGGACAGGGGACGCACAGATACGCAGTATTTT

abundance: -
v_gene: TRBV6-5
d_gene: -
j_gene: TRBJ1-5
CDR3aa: CASSYSRFPPGQPQHF
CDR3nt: TGTGCCAGCAGTTACTCGAGATTTCCTCCAGGTCAGCCCCAGCATTTT

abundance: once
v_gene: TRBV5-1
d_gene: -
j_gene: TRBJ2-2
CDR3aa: CASSLYPAGELFF
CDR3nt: TGCGCCAGCAGCTTGTATCCAGCCGGGGAGCTGTTTTTT

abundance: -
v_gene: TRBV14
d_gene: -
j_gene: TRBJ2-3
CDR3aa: CASSQDVVVKWIFSGEYPDTQYF
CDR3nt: TGTGCCAGCAGCCAAGATGTCGTAGTCAAGTGGATATTTAGCGGTGAATATCCAGATACGCAGTATTTT